This TCR beta chain comes out of a study of blood T cells in healthy people across ages. The CDR3 has 16 residues. Germline trimming cut 0 bases from V and 2 bases from J; bases unmatched to any gene: 8. Germline CDR1 SQVTM, CDR2 ANQGSEA. A sample-barcoded 5' primer and a J-beta primer mix were used in a second PCR of about 7 to 12 cycles. Each of the samples gave a minimum of 2.5 million paired-end reads that contained CDR3. MiXCR was run by TCRdb on the 5' RACE reads, yielding one entry per CDR3 protein. The sample carries roughly 1,100,000 distinct CDR3 sequences, under 30% recorded once. This clonotype was observed a few times. The data also belong to a second study, concerning T cells of mothers and their children.

The receptor was isolated from a girl aged 2 to 10 in good health. The chain has TRBV29-1 and TRBJ2-7; 9 nucleotides line up with TRBD2. Sequenced sample: blood. Written as DNA, the CDR3 is TGCAGCGTTGAAGATCTCCCCGCGGGGGGGGCCTACGAGCAGTACTTC. Translated: CSVEDLPAGGAYEQYF.